The 21 T cell receptor beta chains below all came from one sample that was sequenced in a study of cytomegalovirus exposure and HLA in healthy donors. This PCR relied on a set of 60 Vbeta primers and 13 Jbeta primers. The data were produced by immunoSEQ multiplex PCR, yet TCRdb's version contains in-frame clones alone and is incomplete. The profile covers approximately 150,000 clones, with 76% appearing a single time and approximately 3% taken by the ten largest. The sample was PBMCs. These receptor sequences come from a male donor in good health and CMV-seronegative.

The rearrangement joins TRBV7-8 to TRBJ1-1; a possible D gene is TRBD1 (6 bases). Germline V gives CDR1 SGHVS, CDR2 FQNEAQ. The CDR3 is 15 amino acids. Trimming cost V 4 bases and J 2 bases, with 14 bases left between them. CDR3 region: CASSSRTDYNTEAFF. CDR3 DNA: TGTGCCAGCAGCTCACGGACAGATTATAACACTGAAGCTTTCTTT.

The genes are TRBV2 and TRBJ1-4; 10 bases match TRBD1. V lost 6 bases to trimming and J lost 8 bases; unmatched junction nucleotides: 3. Germline V lookup: CDR1 SNHLY, CDR2 FYNNEI. This CDR3 is 13 amino acids long. The DNA of the CDR3 is TGTGCCAGCAGAGGACAGGGGGTGGAAAAACTGTTTTTT. Translation gives CASRGQGVEKLFF.

CDR3 bases: TGCGCCAGCAGCGATTCCCTAGGAGAGACCCAGTACTTC. This codes for CASSDSLGETQYF. The chain recombines TRBV5-1 with TRBJ2-5; D remains ambiguous. This CDR3 contains 13 residues. In germline, CDR1 is SGHRS, CDR2 YFSETQ. The ends were cut back, 4 bases at V and 4 bases at J, with 11 bases in the middle.

This clone was found once. Written as DNA, the CDR3 is TGTGCCAGCGGAGCCGGGACATTGACCTACGAGCAGTACTTC. Amino acids: CASGAGTLTYEQYF. This sequence joins TRBV6-1 and TRBJ2-7; tentative D call: TRBD1 (6 bases). This CDR3 contains 14 residues. V was cut by 8 bases and J by 2 bases, with 16 bases left in between. Germline CDR1 reads MNHNS; CDR2 reads SASEGT.

The chain uses TRBV7-9 and TRBJ2-1; 12 positions match TRBD2. The CDR3 has 18 amino acids. The germline V gene has CDR1 SEHNR and CDR2 FQNEAQ (reference sequence). The junction had 12 bases not matched to a gene; V was cut back by 2 bases and J by 7 bases. As DNA, the CDR3 is TGTGCCAGCAGCTTACCCCGCCGTCTAGCGGGAGGGAGGAATGAGCAGTTCTTC. Its protein product is CASSLPRRLAGGRNEQFF.

Here the CDR3 DNA reads TGTGCCAGTAGTAAGCAGAGCGGGAAGGGTCAAGAGACCCAGTACTTC. Translated, it gives CASSKQSGKGQETQYF. This sequence joins TRBV19 and TRBJ2-5; 7 nucleotides match TRBD2. This CDR3 spans 16 amino acids. Germline CDR1 LNHDA, CDR2 SQIVND (reference sequence). The V segment lost 4 bases and the J segment 2 bases; nucleotides outside the gene matches: 10.

This clone was picked up one time. The chain couples TRBV5-1 to TRBJ2-7; 8 nucleotides agree with TRBD1. Germline lookup yields CDR1 SGHRS and CDR2 YFSETQ. V trimming: 0 bases; J trimming: 7 bases; junction bases outside the gene matches: 12. This CDR3 region has 16 residues. The DNA of the CDR3 is TGCGCCAGCAGCTTGGCAGGGGGCCCTGGGTTCGGGGAGCAGTACTTC. Protein sequence: CASSLAGGPGFGEQYF.

The rearrangement links TRBV18 to TRBJ1-5; D is unresolved. The CDR3 runs 13 residues. V was cut by 3 bases and J by 4 bases, with 7 bases left in between. Germline CDR1 reads KGHSH; CDR2 reads LQKENI. The CDR3, as DNA: TGTGCCAGCTCACCCGGACTAAATCAGCCCCAGCATTTT. It yields the protein CASSPGLNQPQHF.

The chain employs TRBV4-3 and TRBJ2-1; D unresolved. This CDR3 has 15 amino acids. Germline lookup yields CDR1 LGHNA and CDR2 YSLEER. V shed 0 bases and J shed 3 bases, with 9 bases lying between them. The CDR3 nucleotides are TGCGCCAGCAGCCAAGAGAACTCTCTCTACAATGAGCAGTTCTTC. It encodes CASSQENSLYNEQFF.

This sequence joins TRBV25-1 and TRBJ2-5, with D possibly being TRBD2 (5 bases). The V end was cut by 2 bases, the J end by 11 bases, with 18 bases between. Germline V gene data show CDR1 as MGHDK and CDR2 as SYGVNS. The CDR3 has 14 residues. DNA for the CDR3: TGTGCCAGCAGTGAAATAGGCCAGCCTGGGGAGCAGTACTTC. It encodes CASSEIGQPGEQYF. Based on the CDR3 plus reference TRBV25-1 and TRBJ2-5, the full variable domain is EADIYQTPRYLVIGTGKKITLECSQTMGHDKMYWYQQDPGMELHLIHYSYGVNSTEKGDLSSESTVSRIRTEHFPLTLESARPSHTSQYLCASSEIGQPGEQYFGPGTRLLVL.

The chain employs TRBV28 and TRBJ1-1; D is perhaps TRBD1 (6 bases). V was trimmed by 3 bases and J by 0 bases, leaving 8 bases between them. Germline CDR1 MDHEN, CDR2 SYDVKM. The CDR3 totals 14 residues. The CDR3: CASSFAGVNTEAFF. CDR3 sequence (DNA): TGTGCCAGCAGTTTCGCAGGGGTGAACACTGAAGCTTTCTTT. Combining the CDR3 with reference TRBV28 and TRBJ1-1 gives the whole variable domain DVKVTQSSRYLVKRTGEKVFLECVQDMDHENMFWYRQDPGLGLRLIYFSYDVKMKEKGDIPEGYSVSREKKERFSLILESASTNQTSMYLCASSFAGVNTEAFFGQGTRLTVV.

This clone was detected only once. The chain joins TRBV10-3 to TRBJ1-1, with D unclear. The CDR3 is made up of 11 amino acids. The V gene's germline CDR1 is ENHRY and CDR2 SYGVKD. Trimming cost V 6 bases and J 1 base, with 3 bases left between them. Here the CDR3 reads CAIRANTEAFF. The CDR3 bases are TGTGCCATCAGGGCGAACACTGAAGCTTTCTTT.

V is TRBV4-3 and J is TRBJ2-1, with TRBD2 matching over 12 bases. The CDR3 has 18 amino acids. The V gene's germline CDR1 is LGHNA and CDR2 YSLEER. The J segment lost 6 bases and the V segment lost 0 bases, leaving 9 bases of the junction unmatched. The CDR3 region has the DNA TGCGCCAGCAGCCAAGAGGTCTGGCTAGCGGGAGGGCTCAATGAGCAGTTCTTC. Residues: CASSQEVWLAGGLNEQFF.

The chain couples TRBV9 to TRBJ2-1; 8 bases match TRBD1. The length of the CDR3 is 16 residues. CDR1 and CDR2 (germline): SGDLS, YYNGEE. V lost 0 bases and J lost 2; bases outside the gene matches: 4. The CDR3 protein is CASSVDMDRAYNEQFF. CDR3 DNA sequence: TGTGCCAGCAGCGTAGACATGGACAGGGCCTACAATGAGCAGTTCTTC.

This clone was counted only a few times. This chain links TRBV5-4 with TRBJ2-7, with TRBD1 as a possible D gene (7 bases). Trimming left V 4 bases short and J 3 bases short, with 20 bases between. This CDR3 spans 16 amino acids. Germline V lookup: CDR1 SGHNT, CDR2 YYREEE (reference sequence). In DNA form, the CDR3 reads TGTGCCAGCAGCCCGGGGGTAGACAGGGACTTCTACGAGCAGTACTTC. Translated: CASSPGVDRDFYEQYF.

This sequence joins TRBV4-1 and TRBJ1-2, with 9 bases aligning to TRBD1. This CDR3 contains 16 residues. From germline, CDR1 is MGHRA and CDR2 YSYEKL. After removal of 1 base from V and 2 bases from J, the junction contained 5 bases not matched to a gene. The CDR3 loop is CASSQAWTGANYGYTF. CDR3 nucleotides: TGCGCCAGCAGCCAAGCCTGGACAGGGGCCAACTATGGCTACACCTTC.

The CDR3 loop reads CASSLALAGGGDTQYF. In DNA form, the CDR3 reads TGTGCCAGCAGCTTGGCGCTAGCGGGAGGAGGAGATACGCAGTATTTT. This chain joins TRBV5-6 and TRBJ2-3; 11 nucleotides agree with TRBD2. This CDR3 is 16 amino acids long. The germline CDR1 and CDR2 sequences are SGHDT and YYEEEE. The J segment lost 5 bases and the V segment lost 0 bases, leaving 5 bases of the junction unmatched.

The CDR3 reads CASSQRHSGHSPLHF. DNA of the CDR3: TGTGCCAGCAGCCAACGGCACAGCGGTCATTCACCCCTCCACTTT. The chain links TRBV7-6 to TRBJ1-6; no firm D call. The CDR3 is 15 amino acids. Trimming took 5 bases from V and 8 from J, leaving 16 bases between them. Germline V gives CDR1 SGHVS, CDR2 FNYEAQ.

This rearrangement joins TRBV10-3 to TRBJ2-3, with 8 bases matching TRBD2. This CDR3 is built from 16 residues. From germline, CDR1 is ENHRY and CDR2 SYGVKD. V was clipped by 3 bases and J by 3 bases; unmatched bases: 8. The CDR3 DNA reads as TGTGCCATCAGTGAAAGGTTAGCGGGAAAGACAGATACGCAGTATTTT. Its protein is CAISERLAGKTDTQYF.

This sequence joins TRBV19 and TRBJ2-2; D remains ambiguous. V lost 5 bases and J lost 2, with 3 bases in between. Germline assignment: CDR1 LNHDA and CDR2 SQIVND (reference sequence). The CDR3 runs to 12 residues. The CDR3 reads CASSLNTGELFF. CDR3 nucleotide sequence: TGTGCCAGTAGTCTAAACACCGGGGAGCTGTTTTTT.

Notes on this clone: This sample includes further DNA sequences coding for the same CDR3. J is TRBJ1-4 and V is TRBV5-1, with 7 bases aligning to TRBD1. The CDR3 consists of 15 residues. After removal of 0 bases from V and 2 bases from J, the junction contained 1 base not matched to a gene. CDR1 and CDR2 (germline): SGHRS, YFSETQ. DNA for the CDR3: TGCGCCAGCAGCTTGGGACAGGGCACTAATGAAAAACTGTTTTTT. Translation: CASSLGQGTNEKLFF.